This T cell receptor (beta chain) emerged from a study of T cell changes during pregnancy in multiple sclerosis. Profiling relied on immunoSEQ multiplex PCR, and the TCRdb table lists in-frame clones only, not all of them. This sample has approximately 44,000 clones; about 91% occur once, and the top ten carry around 0.78%. The CDR3 is 12 amino acids. Germline lookup yields CDR1 LNHDA and CDR2 SQIVND (reference sequence). V lost 5 bases and J 4 bases, leaving 8 bases between the germline ends. The specimen was CD4+ T cells from peripheral blood mononuclear cells, collected before pregnancy. The clonotype was recovered from a female donor with multiple sclerosis, enrolled in a pregnancy study. The chain is built from TRBV19 and TRBJ1-2; D ambiguous. The CDR3: CASSFHFYGYTF. As DNA, the CDR3 is TGTGCCAGTAGTTTCCATTTCTATGGCTACACCTTC.